The rows below give T cell receptor beta chains drawn from one sample of a study of shared clonotypes between healthy human individuals. TCRdb keeps only in-frame clones here, not all; method: immunoSEQ multiplex PCR. This sample has 2,500,000 or so clones; 90% to 95% occur once, and the top ten carry 0.13% to 0.15%. The sequencing sample was made of naive CD4+ T cells sorted from blood. The receptors were sampled from a man younger than 35 in good health. The CDR3 runs from the conserved cysteine through the conserved F or W.

j_call: TRBJ2-5
v_call: TRBV7-9
cdr3_aa: CASSLQVGAYF

j_call: TRBJ2-3
v_call: TRBV2
cdr3_aa: CASSELGDTQYF

j_call: TRBJ1-6
v_call: TRBV10-3
cdr3_aa: CAISPDSTYNSPLHF

j_call: TRBJ2-3
v_call: TRBV6-4
cdr3_aa: CASSDSKFTDTQYF

j_call: TRBJ1-1
v_call: TRBV10-3
cdr3_aa: CAITTFGKGEAFF

j_call: TRBJ2-5
v_call: TRBV6-5
cdr3_aa: CASSLSGAHGETQYF

j_call: TRBJ1-1
v_call: TRBV10-3
cdr3_aa: CAISESDRVEAFF

j_call: TRBJ2-1
v_call: TRBV2
cdr3_aa: CASSYRGLVPNEQFF

j_call: TRBJ1-1
v_call: TRBV6-5
cdr3_aa: CASSYWGGTEAFF

j_call: TRBJ2-7
v_call: TRBV6-4
cdr3_aa: CASSPFGSGRNYEQYF

j_call: TRBJ1-6
v_call: TRBV5-1
cdr3_aa: CASSLGVSYNSPLHF

j_call: TRBJ2-5
v_call: TRBV6-5
cdr3_aa: CASSYSMASGQETQYF

j_call: TRBJ2-5
v_call: TRBV25-1
cdr3_aa: CASKRGLQETQYF

j_call: TRBJ2-1
v_call: TRBV14
cdr3_aa: CASSHRAILGNEQFF

j_call: TRBJ2-2
v_call: TRBV10-2
cdr3_aa: CASRRRANTGELFF

j_call: TRBJ2-2
v_call: TRBV6-6
cdr3_aa: CASSTGLVGNTGELFF

j_call: TRBJ2-5
v_call: TRBV4-1
cdr3_aa: CASSQTSGTGYETQYF

j_call: TRBJ1-2
v_call: TRBV2
cdr3_aa: CASSFDRASFYGYTF

j_call: TRBJ1-5
v_call: TRBV28
cdr3_aa: CASRKGGARQPQHF

j_call: TRBJ2-7
v_call: TRBV2
cdr3_aa: CASSGGTGIEQYF

j_call: TRBJ2-5
v_call: TRBV7-9
cdr3_aa: CASSLVTGGETQYF

j_call: TRBJ1-4
v_call: TRBV28
cdr3_aa: CASRTPGTTNEKLFF

j_call: TRBJ2-1
v_call: TRBV10-3
cdr3_aa: CAISESQKDEQFF

j_call: TRBJ1-2
v_call: TRBV18
cdr3_aa: CASHPRNRENGYTF

j_call: TRBJ2-5
v_call: TRBV5-4
cdr3_aa: CASSLGDNRVETQYF

j_call: TRBJ2-5
v_call: TRBV7-2
cdr3_aa: CASSSRLAGYQETQYF

j_call: TRBJ2-7
v_call: TRBV18
cdr3_aa: CASSPRQGPYEQYF

j_call: TRBJ2-3
v_call: TRBV27
cdr3_aa: CASSLGGGFFTDTQYF

j_call: TRBJ2-5
v_call: TRBV27
cdr3_aa: CASSTLGQSQETQYF

j_call: TRBJ1-1
v_call: TRBV18
cdr3_aa: CASSRDTNTEAFF

j_call: TRBJ1-6
v_call: TRBV11-2
cdr3_aa: CASSLGVQPVSYNSPLHF

j_call: TRBJ1-3
v_call: TRBV29-1
cdr3_aa: CSVGLQSSGNTIYF

j_call: TRBJ2-7
v_call: TRBV11-2
cdr3_aa: CASSLGERTTNEQYF

j_call: TRBJ1-2
v_call: TRBV5-7
cdr3_aa: CASSSNRDRGFGYGYTF